Listed below are T cell receptor beta chains from one sample, sequenced in a study of regulatory T cells in long-lasting Graves disease. TCRdb called the multiplex PCR reads again in MiXCR, with one record for every CDR3 protein. The data contain 600,000 to 850,000 distinct CDR3 sequences, about 30% of them seen just once; the ten biggest clones take up roughly 41%. The material sequenced was peripheral blood mononuclear cells (PBMCs), taken when the disease was refractory, from a patient treated with antithyroid drugs. These receptors were obtained from a female donor with Graves disease. Both conserved end residues are part of each CDR3. D genes are given only for firm matches. The listing skips clone size in some rows; elsewhere it reads once, few, many or a size class.

. TRBJ1-3 TRBV29-1 . TGCAGCGTAGACCTTTTAAACACCATATATTTT CSVDLLNTIYF
. TRBJ2-2 TRBV20-1 . TGCAGTGCTACCAAAGAAGGGGAGGCCCGGGGGACCGGGGAGCTGTTTTTT CSATKEGEARGTGELFF
TRBD2 TRBJ2-5 TRBV20-1 . TGCAGTGCTAAACGGCGGGAGGCCTTTCAAGAGACCCAGTACTTC CSAKRREAFQETQYF
. TRBJ1-5 TRBV6-2/TRBV6-3 . TGTGCCAGCAGGGGGGGGACCAATCAGCCCCAGCATTTT CASRGGTNQPQHF
TRBD1 TRBJ1-2 TRBV25-1 . TGTGCCAGCAGTGACCAGGGGGCGACGTTGGGTGCTGGCTACACCTTC CASSDQGATLGAGYTF
TRBD1 TRBJ1-4 TRBV12-3/TRBV12-4 many TGTGCCAGCACCGACAGGGGGCTAGGGGAAAAACTGTTTTTT CASTDRGLGEKLFF
. TRBJ1-6 TRBV7-9 few TGTGCCAGCAGCTTAAGTCGATCTTCGGATTCACCCCTCCACTTT CASSLSRSSDSPLHF
. TRBJ1-6 TRBV12-3/TRBV12-4 many TGTGCCAGCAGTTACAAGCCTGAAGGGCCCCTCCACTTT CASSYKPEGPLHF
. TRBJ1-1 TRBV12-3/TRBV12-4 many TGTGCCAGCAGTCCAACGTCCCACGGGGCTGAAGCTTTCTTT CASSPTSHGAEAFF
TRBD1 TRBJ2-5 TRBV27 . TGTGCCAGCAGGGACAGGGGGGGTCGGGAGACCCAGTACTTC CASRDRGGRETQYF
. TRBJ1-4 TRBV20-1 . TGCAGTGCTAGAGGAGGGGCAACTAATGGAAAACTGTTTTTT CSARGGATNGKLFF
. TRBJ2-5 TRBV6-5 . TGTGCCAGCAGTTACTCGTGGCTAGCCCTCCAAGAGACCCAGTACTTC CASSYSWLALQETQYF
. TRBJ2-5 TRBV2 many TGTGCCAGCACCCTGACACACCAAGAGACCCAGTACTTC CASTLTHQETQYF
. TRBJ1-2 TRBV5-1 . TGCGCCAGCAGCCCCCCCCGGGCCCCCGGGAAGGGCAATGGCTACACCTTC CASSPPRAPGKGNGYTF
. TRBJ1-5 TRBV28 . TGTGCCAGCAGTCTTGACTCGAATGGCAATCAGCCCCAGCATTTT CASSLDSNGNQPQHF
. TRBJ1-4 TRBV15 . TGTGCCACCAGCAGAGGTCGGGGCTCTGAAAAACTGTTTTTT CATSRGRGSEKLFF
. TRBJ1-1 TRBV20-1 few TGCAGTGCCCCCAGTTCCCCCAACACTGAAGCTTTCTTT CSAPSSPNTEAFF
. TRBJ1-5 TRBV5-5 few TGTGCCAGCAGCCGTAGGGCGGGGGAAGGACAGCCCCAGCATTTT CASSRRAGEGQPQHF
. TRBJ2-5 TRBV28 . TGTGCCAGCCTCGTCGGTGGGCAAGAGACCCAGTACTTC CASLVGGQETQYF
. TRBJ1-2 TRBV6-5 . TGTGCCAGCAGTTACTCCGCCAGGGGCTATGGCTACACCTTC CASSYSARGYGYTF
TRBD2 TRBJ2-5 TRBV12-3/TRBV12-4 few TGTGCCAGCGCACTAGCGGGAACGGCAGAGACCCAGTACTTC CASALAGTAETQYF
. TRBJ2-7 TRBV20-1 . TGCAGTGCCATAAATAGGGATACGGGAGTCTCCTACGAGCAGTACTTC CSAINRDTGVSYEQYF
. TRBJ1-3 TRBV12-3/TRBV12-4 . TGTGCCAGCAGTTTTCTCGACACCATATATTTT CASSFLDTIYF
. TRBJ1-5 TRBV19 . TGTGCCAGTAGTATAGCCGGGGAAAATCAGCCCCAGCATTTT CASSIAGENQPQHF
TRBD1 TRBJ1-2 TRBV11-2 few TGTGCCAGCAGCCGGACAGGGGGCGGAGGGTACTATGGCTACACCTTC CASSRTGGGGYYGYTF
. TRBJ1-4 TRBV19 . TGTGCCAGTAGTATTCTACAGGGAACGGCTGAAAAACTGTTTTTT CASSILQGTAEKLFF
TRBD2 TRBJ2-3 TRBV2 . TGCGCCAGCAGCCAGCAGAGCGGGAGTATTGGGGATACGCAGTATTTT CASSQQSGSIGDTQYF
. TRBJ2-4 TRBV3-1 . TGTGCCAGCAGCCAAGCCCCCGGGACTTTAGCCAAAAACATTCAGTACTTC CASSQAPGTLAKNIQYF
TRBD1 TRBJ2-7 TRBV20-1 . TGCAGTGCTAGACAGGGGGTAAACTACGAGCAGTACTTC CSARQGVNYEQYF
. TRBJ1-1 TRBV4-1 once TGCGCCAGCAGCCAATTCTTCGAAAACACTGAAGCTTTCTTT CASSQFFENTEAFF
. TRBJ2-1 TRBV3-1 . TGTGCCAGCAGCCAAACAGACCAGATCAATGAGCAGTTCTTC CASSQTDQINEQFF
. TRBJ1-5 TRBV28 . TGTGCCAGCAGTTTACAGATTTATAGCCAGCCCCAGCATTTT CASSLQIYSQPQHF
TRBD1 TRBJ2-2 TRBV2 . TGTGCCAGTTCCAGGGGGCTTGCGTGGACCGGGGAGCTGTTTTTT CASSRGLAWTGELFF
. TRBJ1-5 TRBV6-1 few TGTGCCAGCAGTGAAGACAGATCAACTAGCAATCAGCCCCAGCATTTT CASSEDRSTSNQPQHF
. TRBJ1-5 TRBV18 . TGTGCCAGCTCCCATGAAGACGGGCAGCCCCAGCATTTT CASSHEDGQPQHF